The 6 T cell receptor beta chains below were found in one sample sequenced in a study of T-cell memory formation after mild COVID-19. TCRdb re-called the 5' RACE reads through MiXCR, storing one row per CDR3 protein. The sample has roughly 45,000 distinct CDR3 sequences, 27% seen once. The sample comprised PBMCs or a T cell subset sorted from them (not recorded which). The receptors originated from a man between 18 and 29 years old who had mild COVID-19 (a few samples of this study predate the infection). Cell type and time point are not known.

The chain employs TRBV7-9 and TRBJ2-3; D might be TRBD1 (5 bases). In germline, CDR1 is SEHNR, CDR2 FQNEAQ (reference sequence). The CDR3 is 15 residues long. V lost 5 bases and J lost 3, with 15 bases in between. In DNA, the CDR3 is TGTGCCAGCAGCCCTCCTGGGGCGGAGACAGATACGCAGTATTTT. Amino acid sequence: CASSPPGAETDTQYF.

This clonotype was seen more than once but under ten times. The CDR3 spells CASSFLQQTTYEQYV. The CDR3 bases are TGCGCCAGCAGCTTTCTACAGCAAACTACCTACGAGCAGTACGTC. V gene TRBV5-1 combines with J gene TRBJ2-7; D not resolved. Trimming took off 2 bases at V and 2 bases at J, with 14 bases between the two ends. The CDR3 consists of 15 residues. Germline V gives CDR1 SGHRS, CDR2 YFSETQ.

This rearrangement joins TRBV24-1 to TRBJ2-1; 13 positions agree with TRBD2. The CDR3 length is 18 residues. Germline values: CDR1 KGHDR, CDR2 SFDVKD. Losses at the gene ends were 5 bases for V and 6 bases for J; bases not matched to a gene: 12. The CDR3 nucleotides read TGTGCCACCAGTGGCTTGACTAGCGGGGGGCTCAATATCAATGAGCAGTTCTTC. It translates to CATSGLTSGGLNINEQFF.

This clonotype turned up a few times. The chain links TRBV20-1 to TRBJ2-5; tentatively, D is TRBD1 or TRBD2 (5 bases each). Germline assignment: CDR1 DFQATT and CDR2 SNEGSKA (reference sequence). Trimming cost V 5 bases and J 5 bases, with 21 bases left between them. The CDR3 is made up of 15 amino acids. CDR3 nucleotides: TGCAGTGCTGATACTAACCGGGACCCCACTGAGACCCAGTACTTC. It is translated as CSADTNRDPTETQYF.

Note on this clonotype: Germline is not matched at one junction end, which may reflect a read error. The J gene is TRBJ2-5, the V gene TRBV2; possibly TRBD1 or TRBD2 for D (5 bases each). The CDR3 loop spans 14 amino acids. CDR1 and CDR2 (germline): SNHLY, FYNNEI. CDR3 nucleotide sequence: TGTGCCAGCAGAGAAGGGACCGTACAAGAGACCCAGTACTTC. Translation gives CASREGTVQETQYF.

The chain couples TRBV5-5 to TRBJ2-5; 8 positions agree with TRBD1. There are 13 residues in the CDR3. V lost 4 bases to trimming and J lost 3 bases; unmatched junction nucleotides: 2. Per germline, CDR1 SGHKS and CDR2 YYEKEE (reference sequence). In DNA, the CDR3 is TGTGCCAGCAGCACGACAGGGGAAGAGACCCAGTACTTC. Amino acid sequence: CASSTTGEETQYF.